The 18 T cell receptor beta chains below come from one sample, sequenced in a study of cytomegalovirus exposure and HLA in healthy donors. The PCR employed 60 Vbeta primers together with 13 Jbeta primers. The protocol was immunoSEQ multiplex PCR, while the TCRdb copy is restricted to in-frame clones and leaves out a portion. The top ten clones hold approximately 2% of a sample with more than 140,000 clones, approximately 82% of them seen once. Sequencing was done on a sample of PBMCs. All receptors come from a middle-aged woman in good health and CMV-seronegative.

The chain recombines TRBV27 with TRBJ2-1, with TRBD2 matching 12 bases. The CDR3 is made up of 15 amino acids. Germline V gene lookup returns CDR1 MNHEY and CDR2 SMNVEV (reference sequence). With 6 bases clipped from V and 8 bases from J, the junction kept 8 bases outside the gene matches. In nucleotides, the CDR3 is TGTGCCAGCAGGATACTAGCGGGAGGCCAGGATGAGCAGTTCTTC. Translated: CASRILAGGQDEQFF.

The rearrangement links TRBV11-3 to TRBJ2-1; D might be TRBD1 (5 bases). Germline CDR1 is SGHNT and CDR2 is YENEEA. The V gene lost 4 bases and the J gene lost 10 bases, with 14 bases spanning the gap. The CDR3 runs to 13 residues. CDR3: CASSSDRAGEQFF. CDR3 sequence (DNA): TGTGCCAGCAGCTCCGACAGAGCTGGGGAGCAGTTCTTC.

This sequence joins TRBV7-6 and TRBJ2-5; 13 bases line up with TRBD2. This CDR3 has 15 amino acids. Germline values: CDR1 SGHVS, CDR2 FNYEAQ. The V gene end was trimmed by 5 bases and the J gene end by 4 bases; junction bases not matched to a gene: 4. CDR3 DNA sequence: TGTGCCAGCAGCAAGACTAGCGGGAGGTTAGAGACCCAGTACTTC. Its protein is CASSKTSGRLETQYF.

CDR3 residues: CASSFGGRATPLHF. For the CDR3, the DNA is TGTGCCAGCAGTTTTGGAGGGAGAGCAACGCCCCTCCACTTT. The chain has TRBV27 and TRBJ1-6; D remains ambiguous. CDR3 length: 14 amino acids. V was cut by 3 bases and J by 13 bases, with 16 bases left in between. The germline CDR1 and CDR2 sequences are MNHEY and SMNVEV (reference sequence).

This chain uses TRBV6-1 with TRBJ2-7; TRBD1 aligns across 9 bases. CDR1 is MNHNS and CDR2 is SASEGT in the germline V gene. CDR3 size: 14 residues. V trimming: 6 bases; J trimming: 0 bases; junction bases outside the gene matches: 3. DNA for the CDR3: TGTGCCAGCAGGGGACAGGGTTCCTCCTACGAGCAGTACTTC. Amino acid sequence: CASRGQGSSYEQYF.

The CDR3 sequence is CASSLTGETQYF. The CDR3 DNA follows: TGTGCCAGCAGCTTGACTGGAGAGACCCAGTACTTC. The chain employs TRBV5-6 and TRBJ2-5; unclear D gene. This CDR3 comprises 12 residues. With 1 base removed from V and 4 bases from J, the gap between germline ends came to 5 bases. Germline V gene sequence: CDR1 SGHDT, CDR2 YYEEEE. The full variable domain, in which reference TRBV5-6 and TRBJ2-5 provide the parts outside the CDR3, is DAGVTQSPTHLIKTRGQQVTLRCSPKSGHDTVSWYQQALGQGPQFIFQYYEEEERQRGNFPDRFSGHQFPNYSSELNVNALLLGDSALYLCASSLTGETQYFGPGTRLLVL.

V gene TRBV6-6 combines with J gene TRBJ1-2; D not resolved. The germline V gene has CDR1 MNHNY and CDR2 SVGAGI (reference sequence). The CDR3 totals 13 residues. Trimming took 7 bases from V and 8 from J, leaving 17 bases between them. The CDR3 reads CASTPRAGWGYTF. CDR3 DNA sequence: TGTGCCAGCACTCCGAGGGCAGGCTGGGGCTACACCTTC.

This chain links TRBV7-2 with TRBJ2-2; 7 bases fit TRBD1. There are 14 residues in the CDR3. CDR1 is SGHTA, CDR2 FQGNSA, per germline. V lost 3 bases, J lost 7 bases, and 5 bases stayed unmatched. CDR3 bases: TGTGCCAGCAGCTTTACAGGGGCTGGCGGGGAGCTGTTTTTT. Its translation: CASSFTGAGGELFF.

The chain carries TRBV5-8 and TRBJ1-1; no reliable D call. The CDR3 covers 14 residues. V was clipped by 4 bases and J by 0 bases, with 10 bases between them. Looked up from germline, CDR1 is SGHTS and CDR2 is YDEGEE. This CDR3 is CASSPTAMNTEAFF. The CDR3 DNA is TGTGCCAGCAGCCCTACAGCCATGAACACTGAAGCTTTCTTT. Full variable domain (remainder filled in from reference TRBV5-8 and TRBJ1-1): EAGVTQSPTHLIKTRGQQATLRCSPISGHTSVYWYQQALGLGLQFLLWYDEGEERNRGNFPPRFSGRQFPNYSSELNVNALELEDSALYLCASSPTAMNTEAFFGQGTRLTVV.

About this clone itself: The sample has other DNA sequences that encode this CDR3 too. The chain is built from TRBV29-1 and TRBJ1-5, with TRBD1 identical over 7 bases. Germline CDR1 SQVTM, CDR2 ANQGSEA. The V and J ends lost 4 bases and 4 bases, in that order; junction bases with no gene match: 1. This CDR3 is built from 12 residues. The CDR3 DNA sequence: TGCAGCGTTGGACAGGGAAATCAGCCCCAGCATTTT. Amino acids: CSVGQGNQPQHF.

Here the CDR3 reads CASSYGTGLQEPQHF. The CDR3 DNA sequence: TGTGCCAGCAGTTACGGAACAGGCCTACAGGAGCCCCAGCATTTT. This chain uses TRBV6-5 with TRBJ1-5; a weak D match, TRBD1 (5 bases). Germline assignment: CDR1 MNHEY and CDR2 SVGAGI. V shed 2 bases and J shed 8 bases, with 16 bases lying between them. This CDR3 region has 15 residues.

This chain links TRBV19 with TRBJ1-5; D gene ambiguous. V lost 3 bases and J lost 7, with 16 bases in between. The CDR3 covers 15 residues. Per the germline V gene, CDR1 is LNHDA and CDR2 is SQIVND (reference sequence). This chain's CDR3 is CASSMHRLVNQPQHF. In DNA form, the CDR3 reads TGTGCCAGTAGTATGCACCGACTGGTTAACCAGCCCCAGCATTTT.

The sample holds one count of this clone. The chain uses TRBV21-1 and TRBJ2-1; the D call of TRBD1 is as the table states it, not checked on the DNA. TRBV21-1 is listed as a pseudogene. CDR3 length: 14 amino acids. The CDR3 region is CASSPKLGTGPWIF. As DNA, the CDR3 is TGTGCCAGCAGCCCAAAGCTTGGGACAGGTCCTTGGATCTTC.

The V and J genes are TRBV7-6 and TRBJ2-1; 13 nucleotides match TRBD2. Trimming at V came to 5 bases and at J to 6 bases, leaving 7 bases not matched to a gene. The CDR3 has 16 amino acids. The germline gives CDR1 SGHVS, CDR2 FNYEAQ. This chain's CDR3 is CASSGLAGELANEQFF. The CDR3 bases are TGTGCCAGCAGCGGACTAGCGGGAGAATTGGCCAATGAGCAGTTCTTC.

This clone was seen once. The V and J genes are TRBV5-1 and TRBJ1-4; no firm D call. V lost 0 bases and J 3 bases, leaving 9 bases between the germline ends. Looked up from germline, CDR1 is SGHRS and CDR2 is YFSETQ. This CDR3 is built from 15 residues. CDR3 in amino acids: CASSLVGGSNEKLFF. The DNA of the CDR3 is TGCGCCAGCAGCTTGGTAGGCGGATCTAATGAAAAACTGTTTTTT.

The chain recombines TRBV29-1 with TRBJ1-2, with 7 bases lining up with TRBD1. J gave up 1 base and V 6 bases, and 5 bases lay outside the gene matches. CDR1 is SQVTM, CDR2 ANQGSEA, per germline. The CDR3 sequence is 13 residues long. CDR3: CSVEGQNNYGYTF. DNA for the CDR3: TGCAGCGTCGAGGGACAGAATAACTATGGCTACACCTTC.

V and J are TRBV2 and TRBJ1-3; 7 positions agree with TRBD1. In germline, CDR1 is SNHLY, CDR2 FYNNEI. The CDR3 is 16 amino acids. The J segment lost 0 bases and the V segment lost 6 bases, leaving 8 bases of the junction unmatched. CDR3 protein: CASRDRTGLSGNTIYF. Written as DNA, the CDR3 is TGTGCCAGCAGGGATCGGACAGGACTCTCTGGAAACACCATATATTTT.

The rearrangement joins TRBV7-9 to TRBJ1-6; TRBD1 is a possible D gene (5 bases). V lost 1 base and J lost 9, with 13 bases in between. The CDR3 is 15 amino acids. Germline V gene sequence: CDR1 SEHNR, CDR2 FQNEAQ (reference sequence). The CDR3 sequence: CASSLVETRGSPLHF. In DNA, the CDR3 is TGTGCCAGCAGCTTAGTAGAGACAAGGGGTTCACCCCTCCACTTT.